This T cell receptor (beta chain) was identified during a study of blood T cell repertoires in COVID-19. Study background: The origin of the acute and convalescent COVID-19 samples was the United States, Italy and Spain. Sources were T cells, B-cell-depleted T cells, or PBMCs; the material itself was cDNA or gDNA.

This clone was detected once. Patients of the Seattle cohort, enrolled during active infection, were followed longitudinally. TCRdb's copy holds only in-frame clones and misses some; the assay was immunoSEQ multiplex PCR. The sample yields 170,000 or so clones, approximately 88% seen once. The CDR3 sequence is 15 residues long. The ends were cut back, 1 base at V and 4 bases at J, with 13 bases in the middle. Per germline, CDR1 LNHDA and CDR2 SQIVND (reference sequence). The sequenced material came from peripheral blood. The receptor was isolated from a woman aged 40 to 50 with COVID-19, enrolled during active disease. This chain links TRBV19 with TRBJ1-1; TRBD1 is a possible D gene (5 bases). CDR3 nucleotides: TGTGCCAGTAGTATAGGTGGAGGGGCGGCCACTGAAGCTTTCTTT. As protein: CASSIGGGAATEAFF.